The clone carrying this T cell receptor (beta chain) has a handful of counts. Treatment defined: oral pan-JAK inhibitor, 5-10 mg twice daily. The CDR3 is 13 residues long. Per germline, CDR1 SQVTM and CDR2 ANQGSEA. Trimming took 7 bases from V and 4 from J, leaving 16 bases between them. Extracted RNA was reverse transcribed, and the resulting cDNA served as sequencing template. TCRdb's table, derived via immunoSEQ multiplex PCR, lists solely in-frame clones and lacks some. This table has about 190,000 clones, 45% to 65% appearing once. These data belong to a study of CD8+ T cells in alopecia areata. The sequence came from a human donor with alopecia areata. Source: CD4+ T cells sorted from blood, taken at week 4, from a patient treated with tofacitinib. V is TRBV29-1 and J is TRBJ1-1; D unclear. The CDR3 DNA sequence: TGCAGCGCCGTGTATGGGGTGGGCACTGAAGCTTTCTTT. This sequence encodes CSAVYGVGTEAFF.